The clone carrying this T cell receptor (beta chain) occurred many times. Using quantitative 5'-RACE with molecular barcodes, the authors made TCR beta libraries. MiXCR, applied by TCRdb to the 5' RACE reads, yields one record per CDR3 protein. This sample has about 42,000 distinct CDR3 sequences, with about 4% found just once. This sample is part of a study of CD8 T cells in ankylosing spondylitis. Germline CDR1 and CDR2: SGDLS and YYNGEE. Trimming took 4 bases from V and 9 from J; bases not matched to a gene: 12. The CDR3 runs to 15 residues. What was sequenced was blood, either unsorted or a sorted T cell fraction (not recorded which). The rearrangement links TRBV9 to TRBJ2-1, with 8 bases matching TRBD2. The TCR sequence derives from a female donor with ankylosing spondylitis or in good health (not recorded which). The CDR3 bases are TGTGCCAGCAGCCAGGGACTAGTCCGAGGAGGTGAGCAGTTCTTC. The encoded protein is CASSQGLVRGGEQFF.